Listed below are T cell receptor beta chains from one sample, sequenced in a study of blood T cells in healthy people across ages. TCRdb reprocessed the 5' RACE reads with MiXCR, giving one entry per CDR3 protein. The sample shows under 1,000,000 distinct CDR3 sequences, around 36% of them seen only once. The sequenced sample was blood. The source is a man in his late teens or twenties in good health. The CDR3 runs from the conserved cysteine through the conserved F or W. D genes are given only for firm matches. Size tells how often a clone was seen (once, few, many) or the class of an expanded clone, and some rows leave it out.

DNA: TGTGCCACGTCGGAGGCCGGAAACACTGAAGCTTTCTTT
CDR3: CATSEAGNTEAFF
D: -
size: few
J: TRBJ1-1
V: TRBV9

DNA: TGTGCCAGCAGTCCACGGGACAGGCTGGGATACAATGAGCAGTTCTTC
CDR3: CASSPRDRLGYNEQFF
D: TRBD1
size: -
J: TRBJ2-1
V: TRBV27

DNA: TGTGCCAGCAGTTTTGAACTTGGGACAGGGGGTGGCTACACCTTC
CDR3: CASSFELGTGGGYTF
D: TRBD1
size: -
J: TRBJ1-2
V: TRBV28

DNA: TGCGCCAGCAGCTTGGATACAGGGGCGACTGGCTACACCTTC
CDR3: CASSLDTGATGYTF
D: TRBD1
size: few
J: TRBJ1-2
V: TRBV5-1

DNA: TGTGCCAGCAGCTTAGCAAGGGAGGGTGATGATACGCAGTATTTT
CDR3: CASSLAREGDDTQYF
D: TRBD2
size: many
J: TRBJ2-3
V: TRBV7-2

DNA: TGTGCCAGCAGTTCCGGGCAAGGTAGTTTGACCTATGGCTACACCTTC
CDR3: CASSSGQGSLTYGYTF
D: -
size: few
J: TRBJ1-2
V: TRBV12-3/TRBV12-4

DNA: TGTGCCAGCAATTTCGCGGGTTCCGCTGAAGCTTTCTTT
CDR3: CASNFAGSAEAFF
D: -
size: -
J: TRBJ1-1
V: TRBV6-1

DNA: TGCAGTGCTAGAGGCCTAGCGGGGGAGACCCAGTACTTC
CDR3: CSARGLAGETQYF
D: TRBD2
size: -
J: TRBJ2-5
V: TRBV20-1

DNA: TGTGTCAGCAGCGTAGTGGGGGACCCGAATGAAAAACTGTTTTTT
CDR3: CVSSVVGDPNEKLFF
D: -
size: -
J: TRBJ1-4
V: TRBV9

DNA: TGTGCCAGCTCCCCCCGGGAGTTCAACTATGGCTACACCTTC
CDR3: CASSPREFNYGYTF
D: -
size: -
J: TRBJ1-2
V: TRBV18

DNA: TGTGCCTGGAGTGTAGGACAACCAACTAATGAAAAACTGTTTTTT
CDR3: CAWSVGQPTNEKLFF
D: -
size: -
J: TRBJ1-4
V: TRBV30

DNA: TGCAGTGCTGTACATTCGACAGCTAACTATGGCTACACCTTC
CDR3: CSAVHSTANYGYTF
D: -
size: many
J: TRBJ1-2
V: TRBV20-1

DNA: TGCAGCGTTGAAAGGGGGACAGCTTCCTACAATGAGCAGTTCTTC
CDR3: CSVERGTASYNEQFF
D: TRBD1
size: -
J: TRBJ2-1
V: TRBV29-1

DNA: TGCGCCAGCAGCCCTCAGGTGGGACAACCGACCTACGAGCAGTACTTC
CDR3: CASSPQVGQPTYEQYF
D: -
size: -
J: TRBJ2-7
V: TRBV4-1

DNA: TGTGCCACCAGCACCAGGACAGAGAACACCGGGGAGCTGTTTTTT
CDR3: CATSTRTENTGELFF
D: -
size: -
J: TRBJ2-2
V: TRBV15

DNA: TGTGCCAGCAGTTACTCCTCCCGCGACTACGACACCGGGGAGCTGTTTTTT
CDR3: CASSYSSRDYDTGELFF
D: -
size: -
J: TRBJ2-2
V: TRBV6-5

DNA: TGTGCCAGCAGTCCTGGGGGTAGGGATAGCAATCAGCCCCAGCATTTT
CDR3: CASSPGGRDSNQPQHF
D: -
size: many
J: TRBJ1-5
V: TRBV28

DNA: TGTGCCGGCAGTTGGTCTGGTGGACGGAGAGAGGGCGAGCAGTACTTC
CDR3: CAGSWSGGRREGEQYF
D: -
size: -
J: TRBJ2-7
V: TRBV27

DNA: TGTGCCAGCAGTCGATGGGACAGGGGAGGGGCTGGCGCTTTCTTT
CDR3: CASSRWDRGGAGAFF
D: TRBD1
size: few
J: TRBJ1-1
V: TRBV6-5

DNA: TGTGCCAGCAGCTTAACGTCTAGCGGGGGGCGAGAGACCCAGTTCTTC
CDR3: CASSLTSSGGRETQFF
D: TRBD2
size: -
J: TRBJ2-1
V: TRBV7-2

DNA: TGCAGTGCTTCTACAGGGACAGTTAATGAGCAGTTCTTC
CDR3: CSASTGTVNEQFF
D: TRBD1
size: -
J: TRBJ2-1
V: TRBV20-1

DNA: TGTGCCAGCAGCCAAAATAGCGGGGGAGAGCAGTACTTC
CDR3: CASSQNSGGEQYF
D: TRBD2
size: -
J: TRBJ2-7
V: TRBV3-1

DNA: TGTGCCAGTGTTTCAGGGTACCGTGGAGATACGCAGTATTTT
CDR3: CASVSGYRGDTQYF
D: -
size: many
J: TRBJ2-3
V: TRBV28

DNA: TGTGCCAGCAGCGAGACCGGGACAGGGTTGAATGAGCAGTTCTTC
CDR3: CASSETGTGLNEQFF
D: TRBD1
size: few
J: TRBJ2-1
V: TRBV7-9

DNA: TGTGCCAGCAGCCTTTGGACCGGCGATTCAACAGATACGCAGTATTTT
CDR3: CASSLWTGDSTDTQYF
D: -
size: -
J: TRBJ2-3
V: TRBV3-1

DNA: TGTGCCAGCAGCTTAGAAAAGGGCTACGAGCAGTACTTC
CDR3: CASSLEKGYEQYF
D: -
size: -
J: TRBJ2-7
V: TRBV7-6

DNA: TGCAGTGCTCGGACAGGGGCAGATACGCAGTATTTT
CDR3: CSARTGADTQYF
D: TRBD1
size: many
J: TRBJ2-3
V: TRBV20-1

DNA: TGTGCCAGCAGCCCAGACAAGGTCTCAGATACGCAGTATTTT
CDR3: CASSPDKVSDTQYF
D: -
size: many
J: TRBJ2-3
V: TRBV7-9

DNA: TGCGCCAACAGCTTAGACCTCCAAGAGACCCAGTACTTC
CDR3: CANSLDLQETQYF
D: -
size: -
J: TRBJ2-5
V: TRBV5-1

DNA: TGCGCCAGCAGCTTGTTGCAGCTCGAGAACACCGGGGAGCTGTTTTTT
CDR3: CASSLLQLENTGELFF
D: -
size: -
J: TRBJ2-2
V: TRBV5-1

DNA: TGTGCCACCAGCAGAGCACAGCCAAACACCGGGGAGCTGTTTTTT
CDR3: CATSRAQPNTGELFF
D: -
size: -
J: TRBJ2-2
V: TRBV15

DNA: TGCGCCAGCAGCTTGGCGGGGGACTCCTACAATAAGCAGTTCTTC
CDR3: CASSLAGDSYNKQFF
D: -
size: -
J: TRBJ2-1
V: TRBV5-1

DNA: TGTGCCAGCAGTTTAGAGGGTCCCACAGATACGCAGTATTTT
CDR3: CASSLEGPTDTQYF
D: -
size: many
J: TRBJ2-3
V: TRBV5-1

DNA: TGTGCCAGCAGCCAGATACAGGGGGCCCGCTATGGCTACACCTTC
CDR3: CASSQIQGARYGYTF
D: TRBD1
size: -
J: TRBJ1-2
V: TRBV3-1

DNA: TGTGCCAGCAGCTACCAGACAGGGGACTCCTACGAGCAGTACTTC
CDR3: CASSYQTGDSYEQYF
D: TRBD1
size: -
J: TRBJ2-7
V: TRBV7-6

DNA: TGTGCCAGCAGCCAAAGGTGGGGGCAGGAGGGAAACACTGAAGCTTTCTTT
CDR3: CASSQRWGQEGNTEAFF
D: -
size: -
J: TRBJ1-1
V: TRBV21-1

DNA: TGTGCCAGCAGTCCAGGTGGGGGGACCTACAATGAGCAGTACTTC
CDR3: CASSPGGGTYNEQYF
D: -
size: -
J: TRBJ2-7
V: TRBV27

DNA: TGTGCCAGCAGCTTAGGGGGTCACCTTGCGGAAAAACTGTTTTTT
CDR3: CASSLGGHLAEKLFF
D: -
size: few
J: TRBJ1-4
V: TRBV7-2

DNA: TGTGCCAGCAGACGGGAACTAGCGTCCAATGAGCAGTACTTC
CDR3: CASRRELASNEQYF
D: TRBD2
size: -
J: TRBJ2-5
V: TRBV6-2/TRBV6-3

DNA: TGCGCCAGCAGTGATTTTAACTATGGCTACACCTTC
CDR3: CASSDFNYGYTF
D: -
size: -
J: TRBJ1-2
V: TRBV5-1

DNA: TGTGCCAGCAGAAAACAGGGTCCCAAGACCGGGGAGCTGTTTTTT
CDR3: CASRKQGPKTGELFF
D: -
size: -
J: TRBJ2-2
V: TRBV6-5

DNA: TGTGCCAGCAGATACCTACCGGGACAGATGAACACTGAAGCTTTCTTT
CDR3: CASRYLPGQMNTEAFF
D: TRBD1
size: -
J: TRBJ1-1
V: TRBV28

DNA: TGCAGCGTGGCAGCAGGGATGAGCAATCAGCCCCAGCATTTT
CDR3: CSVAAGMSNQPQHF
D: -
size: -
J: TRBJ1-5
V: TRBV29-1

DNA: TGTGCCAGCAGCCCCTTTAGCCGGGGGGCCGGGGAGCTGTTTTTT
CDR3: CASSPFSRGAGELFF
D: TRBD2
size: -
J: TRBJ2-2
V: TRBV7-2